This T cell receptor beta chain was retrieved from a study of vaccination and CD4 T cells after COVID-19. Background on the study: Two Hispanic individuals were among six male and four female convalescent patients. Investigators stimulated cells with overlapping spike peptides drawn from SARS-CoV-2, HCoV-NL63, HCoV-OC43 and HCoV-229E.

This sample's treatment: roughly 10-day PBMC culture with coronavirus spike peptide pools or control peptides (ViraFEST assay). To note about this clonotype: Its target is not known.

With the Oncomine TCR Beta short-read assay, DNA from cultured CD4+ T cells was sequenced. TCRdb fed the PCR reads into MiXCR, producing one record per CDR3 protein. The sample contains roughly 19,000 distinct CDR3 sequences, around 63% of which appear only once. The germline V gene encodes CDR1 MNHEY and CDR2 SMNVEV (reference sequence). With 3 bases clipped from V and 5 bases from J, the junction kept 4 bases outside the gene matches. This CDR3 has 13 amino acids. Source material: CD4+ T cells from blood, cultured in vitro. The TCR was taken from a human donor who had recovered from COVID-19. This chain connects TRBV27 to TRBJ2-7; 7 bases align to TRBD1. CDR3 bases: TGTGCCAGCAGTTTGAGGCAGGGGGACGAGCAGTACTTC. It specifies CASSLRQGDEQYF.